This TCR beta chain was identified during a study of T-cell reconstitution after alpha-beta-depleted transplantation in children. Study-level points and caveats: Expanded graft clones numbering several hundred reportedly gave rise to alpha-beta T cells about two months after transplant. When one year had passed after transplant, most T-cell counts and diversity came from newly produced T cells.

The CDR3 is 13 residues long. Germline V CDR1 and CDR2: LGHNA, YNFKEQ. With 1 base removed from V and 4 bases from J, the gap between germline ends came to 7 bases. The authors prepared the TCRbeta library with unique molecular identifiers. Via MiXCR, TCRdb re-called the PCR reads, giving one row per CDR3 protein. The data show about 290,000 distinct CDR3 sequences, 6% to 10% seen once. In this sample, this clonotype turned up many times. The antigen is not known. The chain recombines TRBV4-2 with TRBJ1-1; D is ambiguous. This sequence originates from a female patient aged 2-9 years who had a stem cell transplant for Fanconi anemia, so the T cells may come from the graft donor. The sample consisted of peripheral blood, taken 360 days after TCRalphabeta/CD19-depleted stem cell transplant. The CDR3 bases are TGTGCCAGCAGCCAAGTGGGCGGCACTGAAGCTTTCTTT. Translated, it gives CASSQVGGTEAFF.